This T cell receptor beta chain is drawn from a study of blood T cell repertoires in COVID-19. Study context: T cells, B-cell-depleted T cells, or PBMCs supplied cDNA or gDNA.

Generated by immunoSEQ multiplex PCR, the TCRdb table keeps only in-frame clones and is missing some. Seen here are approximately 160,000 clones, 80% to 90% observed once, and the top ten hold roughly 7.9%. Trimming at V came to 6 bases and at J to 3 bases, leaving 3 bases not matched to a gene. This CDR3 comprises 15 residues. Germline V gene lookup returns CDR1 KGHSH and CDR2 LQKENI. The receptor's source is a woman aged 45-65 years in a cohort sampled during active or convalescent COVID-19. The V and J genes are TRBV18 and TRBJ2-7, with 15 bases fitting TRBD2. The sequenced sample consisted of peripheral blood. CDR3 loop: CASSSGLAGGYEQYF. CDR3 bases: TGTGCCAGCTCGTCGGGACTAGCGGGGGGCTACGAGCAGTACTTC.